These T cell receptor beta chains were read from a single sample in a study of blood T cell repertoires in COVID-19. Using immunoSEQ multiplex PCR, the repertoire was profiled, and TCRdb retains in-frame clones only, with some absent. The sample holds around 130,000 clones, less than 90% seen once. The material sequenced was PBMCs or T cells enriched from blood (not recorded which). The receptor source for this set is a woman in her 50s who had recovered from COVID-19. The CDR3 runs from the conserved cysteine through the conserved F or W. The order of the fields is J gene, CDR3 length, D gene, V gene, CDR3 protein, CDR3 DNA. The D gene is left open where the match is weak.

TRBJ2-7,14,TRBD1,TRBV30,CAWSSGQASYEQYF,TGTGCCTGGAGTTCGGGACAGGCCTCCTACGAGCAGTACTTC
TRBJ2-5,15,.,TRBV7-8,CASSFSGTPRETQYF,TGTGCCAGCAGCTTTTCCGGGACTCCAAGGGAGACCCAGTACTTC
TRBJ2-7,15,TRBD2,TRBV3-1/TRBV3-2,CASSQGGGGAGEQYF,TGTGCCAGCAGCCAAGGGGGCGGGGGGGCTGGTGAGCAGTACTTC
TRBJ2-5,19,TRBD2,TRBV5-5,CASSPELGGYANVRETQYF,TGTGCCAGCAGCCCGGAACTCGGGGGGTACGCAAATGTCAGAGAGACCCAGTACTTC
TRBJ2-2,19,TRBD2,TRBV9,CASSVGASGGGANTGELFF,TGTGCCAGCAGCGTAGGCGCTAGCGGGGGGGGCGCGAACACCGGGGAGCTGTTTTTT
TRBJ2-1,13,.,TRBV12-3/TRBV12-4,CASIAGPNNEQFF,TGTGCCAGCATCGCAGGGCCAAACAATGAGCAGTTCTTC
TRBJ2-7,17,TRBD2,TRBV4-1,CASSQGPSTSGVYEQYF,TGCGCCAGCAGCCAAGGCCCCTCGACTAGCGGGGTATACGAGCAGTACTTC
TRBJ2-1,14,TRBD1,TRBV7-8,CASRETGQGHEQFF,TGTGCCAGCAGGGAAACGGGACAGGGTCATGAGCAGTTCTTC
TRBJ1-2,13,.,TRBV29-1,CSVGPQGLNGYTF,TGCAGCGTCGGCCCGCAGGGGTTAAATGGCTACACCTTC
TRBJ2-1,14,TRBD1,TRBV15,CATSTDRAVNEQFF,TGTGCCACCAGCACGGACAGGGCCGTGAATGAGCAGTTCTTC
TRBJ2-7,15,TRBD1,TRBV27,CASSPMGTGVYEQYF,TGTGCCAGCAGTCCCATGGGGACAGGGGTTTACGAGCAGTACTTC